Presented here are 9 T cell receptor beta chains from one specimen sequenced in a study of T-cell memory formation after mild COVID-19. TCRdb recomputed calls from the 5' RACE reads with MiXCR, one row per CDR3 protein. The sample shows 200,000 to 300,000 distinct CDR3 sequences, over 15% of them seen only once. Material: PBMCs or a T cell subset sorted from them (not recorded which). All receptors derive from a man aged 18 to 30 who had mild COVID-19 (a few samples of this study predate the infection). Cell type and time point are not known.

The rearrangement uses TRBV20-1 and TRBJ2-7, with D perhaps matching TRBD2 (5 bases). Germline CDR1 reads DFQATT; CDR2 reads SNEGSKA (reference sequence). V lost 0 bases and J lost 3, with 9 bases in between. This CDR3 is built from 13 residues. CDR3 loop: CSARDTGGYEQYF. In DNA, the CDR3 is TGCAGTGCTAGAGATACCGGAGGCTACGAGCAGTACTTC.

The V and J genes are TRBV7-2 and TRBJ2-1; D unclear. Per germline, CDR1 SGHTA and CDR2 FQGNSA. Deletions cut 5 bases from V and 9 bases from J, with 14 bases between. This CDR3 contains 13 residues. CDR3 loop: CASSPRVIGEQFF. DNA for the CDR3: TGTGCCAGCAGCCCTCGTGTCATCGGTGAGCAGTTCTTC.

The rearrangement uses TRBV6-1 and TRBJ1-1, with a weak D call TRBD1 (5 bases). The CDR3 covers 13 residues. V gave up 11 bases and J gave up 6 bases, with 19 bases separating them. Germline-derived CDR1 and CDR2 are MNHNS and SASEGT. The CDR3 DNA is TGTGCCGGGGCCCCCCTGAGGGGCTCTGAAGCTTTCTTT. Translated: CAGAPLRGSEAFF.

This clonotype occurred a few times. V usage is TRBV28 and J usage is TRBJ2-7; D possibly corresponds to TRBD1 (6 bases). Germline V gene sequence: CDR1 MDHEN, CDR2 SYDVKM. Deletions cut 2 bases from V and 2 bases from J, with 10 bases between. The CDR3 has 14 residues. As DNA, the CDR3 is TGTGCCAGCAGTTTAGCACAGGGACCCTACGAGCAGTACGTC. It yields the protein CASSLAQGPYEQYV.

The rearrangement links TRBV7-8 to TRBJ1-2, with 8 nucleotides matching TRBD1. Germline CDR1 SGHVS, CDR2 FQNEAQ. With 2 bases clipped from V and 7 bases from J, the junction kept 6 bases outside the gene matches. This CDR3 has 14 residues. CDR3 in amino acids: CASSLRQGNSGYTF. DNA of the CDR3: TGTGCCAGCAGCTTACGACAGGGGAATAGTGGCTACACCTTC.

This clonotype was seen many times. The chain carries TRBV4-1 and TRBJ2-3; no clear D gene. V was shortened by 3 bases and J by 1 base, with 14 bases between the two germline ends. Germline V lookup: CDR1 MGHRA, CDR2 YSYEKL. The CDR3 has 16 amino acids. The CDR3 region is CASSHPGRTRTDTQYF. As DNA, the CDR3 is TGCGCCAGCAGCCACCCCGGGCGAACTCGCACAGATACGCAGTATTTT.

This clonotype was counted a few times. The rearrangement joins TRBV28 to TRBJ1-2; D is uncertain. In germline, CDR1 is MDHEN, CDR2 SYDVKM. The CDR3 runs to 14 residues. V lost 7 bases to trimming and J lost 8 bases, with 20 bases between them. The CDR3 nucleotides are TGTGCCAGCACATGGGAAAGTTCCGCACGGGGCTACACCTTC. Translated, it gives CASTWESSARGYTF.

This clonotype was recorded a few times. CDR3 coding DNA: TGTGCCAGCATCCAGCGTCAGCCAAACACTGAAGCTTTCTTT. The encoded protein is CASIQRQPNTEAFF. The genes are TRBV21-1 and TRBJ1-1. TRBV21-1 has pseudogene status. The CDR3 runs 14 residues.

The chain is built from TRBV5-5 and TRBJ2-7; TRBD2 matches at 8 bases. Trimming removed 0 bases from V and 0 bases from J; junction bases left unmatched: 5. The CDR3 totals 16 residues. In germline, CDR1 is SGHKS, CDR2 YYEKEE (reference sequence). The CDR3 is CASSLVAGSSSYEQYF. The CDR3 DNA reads TGTGCCAGCAGCTTGGTAGCGGGGTCGAGCTCCTACGAGCAGTACTTC.